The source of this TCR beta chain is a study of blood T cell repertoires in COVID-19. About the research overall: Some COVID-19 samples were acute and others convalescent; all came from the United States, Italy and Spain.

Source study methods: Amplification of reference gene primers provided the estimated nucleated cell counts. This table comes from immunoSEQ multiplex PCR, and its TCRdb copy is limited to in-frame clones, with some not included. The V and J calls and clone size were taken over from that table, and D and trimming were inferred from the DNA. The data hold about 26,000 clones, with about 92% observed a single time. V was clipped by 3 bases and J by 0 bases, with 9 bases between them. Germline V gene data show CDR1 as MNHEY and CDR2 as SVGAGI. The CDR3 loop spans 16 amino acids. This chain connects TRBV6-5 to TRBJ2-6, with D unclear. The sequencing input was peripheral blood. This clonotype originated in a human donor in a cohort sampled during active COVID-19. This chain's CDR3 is CASSYRGSSGANVLTF. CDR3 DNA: TGTGCCAGCAGTTATCGAGGCAGCTCTGGGGCCAACGTCCTGACTTTC.